Below, 5 T cell receptor beta chains from the same sample are listed, as sequenced in a study of blood T cell repertoires in COVID-19. Libraries were prepared by immunoSEQ multiplex PCR; TCRdb keeps only in-frame clonotypes and omits some of them. The sample includes roughly 520,000 clones, more than 75% seen only once; the top ten take 1.5% to 2%. The sequencing sample was made of PBMCs or T cells enriched from blood (not recorded which). All receptors derive from a woman in her thirties or forties who had recovered from COVID-19.

The genes are TRBV19 and TRBJ2-7, with a weak D call TRBD2 (7 bases). Germline CDR1 LNHDA, CDR2 SQIVND (reference sequence). V was pared by 5 bases and J by 5 bases, with 25 bases between. This CDR3 region has 17 residues. The CDR3 DNA sequence: TGTGCCAGTAGTCCAAGAGAGGGGGGGGCTTGGGACCACGAGCAGTACTTC. Protein product: CASSPREGGAWDHEQYF.

The rearrangement joins TRBV4-1 to TRBJ2-5, with TRBD1 identical over 9 bases. The germline gives CDR1 MGHRA, CDR2 YSYEKL. This CDR3 spans 15 amino acids. The junction had 7 bases not matched to a gene; V was cut back by 3 bases and J by 5 bases. The CDR3 sequence: CASSQEGQGDETQYF. CDR3 DNA: TGCGCCAGCAGCCAGGAGGGACAGGGTGATGAGACCCAGTACTTC.

CDR3: CASSLGQYTEAFF. CDR3 DNA: TGTGCCAGCAGCCTGGGACAGTACACTGAAGCTTTCTTT. This chain links TRBV6-5 with TRBJ1-1; 7 bases map to TRBD1. Germline values: CDR1 MNHEY, CDR2 SVGAGI. The CDR3 spans 13 residues. V was clipped by 6 bases and J by 3 bases; unmatched bases: 4.

V and J are TRBV29-1 and TRBJ2-5; D unresolved. V was pared by 7 bases and J by 4 bases, with 16 bases between. The CDR3 is made up of 13 amino acids. Germline loops: CDR1 SQVTM, CDR2 ANQGSEA. CDR3 residues: CSAVDNSRETQYF. The CDR3 DNA follows: TGCAGCGCCGTCGACAACTCACGAGAGACCCAGTACTTC.

The J gene is TRBJ1-2, the V gene TRBV6-6; D is uncertain. CDR3 length: 15 amino acids. Trimming removed 8 bases from V and 5 bases from J, with 21 bases in between. CDR1 and CDR2 from the germline V gene are MNHNY and SVGAGI (reference sequence). The CDR3 DNA sequence: TGTGCCAGCGAAGGAGGTACAAACTGGCCGTATGGCTACACCTTC. Amino acid sequence: CASEGGTNWPYGYTF.